A single TCR beta chain is shown here with its context. Sequencing was performed with immunoSEQ multiplex PCR; in TCRdb, only in-frame clones are kept and a portion is missing. The top ten clones hold just under 2% of a sample with under 500,000 clones, 70% to 90% of them seen once. This entry comes from a study of blood T cell repertoires in COVID-19. Overall study: In each case, the material was cDNA or gDNA derived from T cells, B-cell-depleted T cells, or PBMCs.

Grouping used clinical history reported by participants in a survey and questionnaire. The V end lost 7 bases, the J end lost 0 bases, and 11 bases lay between the germline ends. CDR3 length: 14 amino acids. Per germline, CDR1 SGHRS and CDR2 YFSETQ. The chain joins TRBV5-1 to TRBJ2-1; weak D call: TRBD2 (6 bases). The receptor was isolated from a woman aged 18 to 35 with acute COVID-19. Sequenced: PBMCs or T cells enriched from blood (not recorded which). CDR3 sequence: CASRRDSSYNEQFF. CDR3 coding DNA: TGCGCCAGCCGTCGGGACTCCTCCTACAATGAGCAGTTCTTC. The whole variable domain, filled in from reference TRBV5-1 and TRBJ2-1, reads KAGVTQTPRYLIKTRGQQVTLSCSPISGHRSVSWYQQTPGQGLQFLFEYFSETQRNKGNFPGRFSGRQFSNSRSEMNVSTLELGDSALYLCASRRDSSYNEQFFGPGTRLTVL.